These 15 T cell receptor beta chains originate from one sample sequenced in a study of cytomegalovirus exposure and HLA in healthy donors. Primers for the PCR totalled 60 Vbeta and 13 Jbeta. Sequencing used immunoSEQ multiplex PCR; TCRdb keeps in-frame clones, though not all of them. This sample's table reports some 120,000 clones. Material: PBMCs. These receptor sequences come from a man aged 18-30 years in good health and CMV-seronegative.

The CDR3 bases are TGTGCCTGGATGACAGGGATTTCTGAAAAACTGTTTTTT. The encoded protein is CAWMTGISEKLFF. The chain recombines TRBV30 with TRBJ1-4, with 7 bases that match TRBD1. Germline CDR1 reads GTSNPN; CDR2 reads SVGIG (reference sequence). This CDR3 region has 13 residues. Losses at the gene ends were 4 bases for V and 7 bases for J; bases not matched to a gene: 6.

The chain carries TRBV2 and TRBJ1-5, with D possibly matching TRBD1 (5 bases). The germline CDR1 and CDR2 sequences are SNHLY and FYNNEI. V was shortened by 6 bases and J by 4 bases, with 7 bases between the two germline ends. This CDR3 is built from 12 residues. CDR3 sequence (DNA): TGTGCCAGCAGGGACATTAATCAGCCCCAGCATTTT. Translating gives CASRDINQPQHF.

This chain links TRBV2 with TRBJ2-1; TRBD2 matches at 7 bases. The germline CDR1 and CDR2 sequences are SNHLY and FYNNEI. There are 17 residues in the CDR3. The V gene end was trimmed by 6 bases and the J gene end by 4 bases; junction bases not matched to a gene: 15. The CDR3 DNA sequence: TGTGCCAGCAGCGAGTTAGGGGAGGGAAACAATTACAATGAGCAGTTCTTC. Translated: CASSELGEGNNYNEQFF.

The V call is TRBV18, the J call TRBJ1-3; no clear D gene. The CDR3 runs 15 residues. The V gene's germline CDR1 is KGHSH and CDR2 LQKENI. Trimming stripped 2 bases from V and 0 bases from J, with 8 bases between. The CDR3 region has the DNA TGTGCCAGCTCACCAGCCAAACTCTCTGGAAACACCATATATTTT. Translation gives CASSPAKLSGNTIYF.

The J gene is TRBJ1-2, the V gene TRBV19; 7 bases align to TRBD1. The CDR3 runs to 14 residues. With 4 bases clipped from V and 4 bases from J, the junction kept 6 bases outside the gene matches. From germline, CDR1 is LNHDA and CDR2 SQIVND (reference sequence). The CDR3, as DNA: TGTGCCAGTAGTAATTACAGGGGTAGCTATGGCTACACCTTC. It encodes CASSNYRGSYGYTF.

The chain links TRBV28 to TRBJ1-5, with D perhaps matching TRBD1 (6 bases). V lost 5 bases, J lost 2 bases, and 13 bases lay in between. The germline gives CDR1 MDHEN, CDR2 SYDVKM. The CDR3 sequence is 15 residues long. The CDR3 reads CASSVPGEGNQPQHF. The DNA for the CDR3 is TGTGCCAGCAGTGTCCCAGGGGAAGGCAATCAGCCCCAGCATTTT.

This chain links TRBV21-1 with TRBJ1-4; the table's TRBD1 call for D was not verified on the DNA. TRBV21-1 is a listed pseudogene. The CDR3 has 18 amino acids. The CDR3 protein is CASSPQRLEDRINEKLFF. CDR3 nucleotides: TGTGCCAGCAGCCCCCAACGGTTGGAGGACAGGATTAATGAAAAACTGTTTTTT.

DNA of the CDR3: TGTGCCAGCAGCTCGTCGACTGATTCCTATGGCTACACCTTC. Amino acids: CASSSSTDSYGYTF. The gene calls are TRBV11-2 and TRBJ1-2; no definite D call. From germline, CDR1 is SGHAT and CDR2 FQNNGV. V lost 4 bases and J 4 bases, leaving 13 bases between the germline ends. The CDR3 contains 14 residues.

This sequence joins TRBV10-3 and TRBJ2-3; D possibly corresponds to TRBD2 (6 bases). This CDR3 is built from 17 residues. The germline CDR1 and CDR2 sequences are ENHRY and SYGVKD. Trimming removed 4 bases from V and 2 bases from J, with 19 bases in between. DNA of the CDR3: TGTGCCATCAGTGCCACCCCGGGACTCCCTCTCACAGATACGCAGTATTTT. This codes for CAISATPGLPLTDTQYF.

The genes are TRBV27 and TRBJ2-3; TRBD2 matches 11 bases. CDR1 and CDR2 (germline): MNHEY, SMNVEV (reference sequence). The junction had 11 bases not matched to a gene; V was cut back by 5 bases and J by 4 bases. This CDR3 is 17 amino acids long. The CDR3 sequence is CASSEEPGLAVPDTQYF. The CDR3 coding sequence is TGTGCCAGCAGTGAAGAACCGGGACTAGCGGTCCCAGATACGCAGTATTTT.

This chain connects TRBV29-1 to TRBJ2-7, with 7 bases that match TRBD1. Losses at the gene ends were 6 bases for V and 2 bases for J; bases not matched to a gene: 10. Germline V gene data show CDR1 as SQVTM and CDR2 as ANQGSEA. The CDR3 is 14 residues long. CDR3 protein: CSVTDDRVPYEQYF. The CDR3 bases are TGCAGCGTCACAGACGACAGGGTCCCCTACGAGCAGTACTTC.

V and J are TRBV28 and TRBJ2-7; 7 bases agree with TRBD1. Trimming cost V 4 bases and J 1 base; bases outside gene matches: 7. CDR1 MDHEN and CDR2 SYDVKM come from the germline V gene. The CDR3 extends over 15 amino acids. The chain's CDR3 is CASSSRTGSSYEQYF. Written as DNA, the CDR3 is TGTGCCAGCAGTTCCAGGACAGGATCTTCCTACGAGCAGTACTTC.

V is TRBV5-1 and J is TRBJ1-1; D is possibly TRBD1 (6 bases). This CDR3 has 19 residues. Between the trimmed V and J ends, which lost 2 bases and 1 base, there was a span of 24 bases. Germline CDR1 and CDR2: SGHRS and YFSETQ. The CDR3: CASSLKVVFSGDTNTEAFF. In DNA form, the CDR3 reads TGCGCCAGCAGCTTAAAGGTGGTCTTTTCAGGGGATACGAACACTGAAGCTTTCTTT.

The rearrangement joins TRBV9 to TRBJ2-7, with TRBD2 as a possible D gene (5 bases). Trimming took off 0 bases at V and 2 bases at J, with 12 bases between the two ends. The CDR3 extends over 15 amino acids. The germline CDR1 and CDR2 sequences are SGDLS and YYNGEE. The CDR3 DNA reads as TGTGCCAGCAGCGTAGATGCTAGCCGTACCTACGAGCAGTACTTC. It specifies CASSVDASRTYEQYF.

This chain connects TRBV18 to TRBJ2-7; perhaps TRBD2 as D (5 bases). CDR1 and CDR2 from the germline V gene are KGHSH and LQKENI. The CDR3 is 15 amino acids. V shed 4 bases and J shed 4 bases, with 17 bases lying between them. The CDR3 coding sequence is TGTGCCAGCTCACGGTGGGGAGCGTCGTCGTACGAGCAGTACTTC. Protein: CASSRWGASSYEQYF.